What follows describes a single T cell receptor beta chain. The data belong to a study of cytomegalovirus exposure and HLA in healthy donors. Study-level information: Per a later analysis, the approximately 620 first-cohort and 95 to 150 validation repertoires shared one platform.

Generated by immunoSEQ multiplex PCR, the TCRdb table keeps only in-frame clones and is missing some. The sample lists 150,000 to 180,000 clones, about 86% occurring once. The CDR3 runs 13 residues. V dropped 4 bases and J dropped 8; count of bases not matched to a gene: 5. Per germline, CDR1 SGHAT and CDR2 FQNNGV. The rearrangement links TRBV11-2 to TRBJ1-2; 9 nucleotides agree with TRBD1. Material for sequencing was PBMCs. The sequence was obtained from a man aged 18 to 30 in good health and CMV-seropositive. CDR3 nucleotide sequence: TGTGCCAGCAGCTCACAGGGGGCGCAAGGCTACACCTTC. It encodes CASSSQGAQGYTF.